This T cell receptor beta chain was found in a study of CD8+CD57+ T cells in acquired aplastic anemia. Study overall: Sorted CD4+ and CD8+ cells yielded DNA averaging approximately 3.5 ug.

Patients selected for sequencing had displayed CD8+CD57+ cell expansion by flow cytometry. J was trimmed by 5 bases and V by 8 bases; bases with no gene match: 8. The CDR3 spans 14 residues. Per germline, CDR1 MGHDK and CDR2 SYGVNS. General observations from the study: Both patients and controls carried the same twenty-nine CD8+ CDR3 sequences.

Regarding this clonotype: No antigen is known for it.

For CDR3 and TCR beta VDJ profiling, genomic DNA was the template used. TCRdb reprocessed the reads via MiXCR and lists one record per CDR3 protein. The sample lists about half a million distinct CDR3 sequences, around 32% occurring once. This chain links TRBV25-1 with TRBJ2-7; 11 nucleotides align to TRBD2. This TCR was recovered from a human donor with aplastic anemia. Sequencing used sorted CD4+, CD8+, or CD8+CD57+ T cells (not recorded which) from PBMCs. The CDR3 sequence is CASLGTSGSHEQYF. For the CDR3, the DNA is TGTGCCAGCTTGGGAACTAGCGGGAGCCACGAGCAGTACTTC.